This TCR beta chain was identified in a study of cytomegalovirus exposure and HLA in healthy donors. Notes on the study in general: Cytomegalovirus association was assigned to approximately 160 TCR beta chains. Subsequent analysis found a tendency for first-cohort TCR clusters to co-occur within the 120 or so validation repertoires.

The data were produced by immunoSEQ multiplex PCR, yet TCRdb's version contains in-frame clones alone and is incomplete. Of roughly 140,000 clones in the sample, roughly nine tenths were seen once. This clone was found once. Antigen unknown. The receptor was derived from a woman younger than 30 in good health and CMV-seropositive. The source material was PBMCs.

The CDR3 bases are TGTGCCAGCAGGCCTTGGGGGACTAGCGGCCAAGAGACCCAGTACTTC. The encoded protein is CASRPWGTSGQETQYF. The chain is built from TRBV7-9 and TRBJ2-5; 11 bases are a match to TRBD2. Germline trimming cut 6 bases from V and 1 base from J; bases unmatched to any gene: 7. The CDR3 covers 16 residues. The germline CDR1 and CDR2 sequences are SEHNR and FQNEAQ (reference sequence).